These 10 T cell receptor beta chains share one sample of origin, sequenced in a study of blood T cell repertoires in COVID-19. The assay was immunoSEQ multiplex PCR, and TCRdb's table has in-frame clones only and misses some. The table has 9,000 to 15,000 clones, around 82% seen once. Sequenced material: peripheral blood. The receptors here all came from a human donor in a cohort sampled during active COVID-19.

V and J are TRBV30 and TRBJ1-6; D possibly corresponds to TRBD1 (5 bases). Between the trimmed V and J ends, which lost 3 bases and 16 bases, there was a span of 16 bases. The length of the CDR3 is 12 residues. Germline-derived CDR1 and CDR2 are GTSNPN and SVGIG (reference sequence). The CDR3 DNA follows: TGTGCCTGGAGAAGATCCTCCGGACAACTCCACTTT. It encodes CAWRRSSGQLHF.

The rearrangement links TRBV6-5 to TRBJ2-1, with a weak D call TRBD2 (6 bases). The germline gives CDR1 MNHEY, CDR2 SVGAGI. The V and J ends lost 4 bases and 3 bases respectively, with 10 bases between them. The CDR3 has 14 residues. The CDR3 is CASSSAGSYNEQFF. The CDR3 coding sequence is TGTGCCAGCAGTTCCGCCGGGAGCTACAATGAGCAGTTCTTC.

V is TRBV10-3 and J is TRBJ2-7; tentatively, D is TRBD1 (5 bases). Trimming cost V 6 bases and J 5 bases, with 8 bases left between them. CDR3 size: 11 residues. Germline V gene sequence: CDR1 ENHRY, CDR2 SYGVKD. In DNA, the CDR3 is TGTGCCATCAGACGACAGAACGAGCAGTACTTC. The encoded protein is CAIRRQNEQYF.

The rearrangement uses TRBV28 and TRBJ1-3; the match to TRBD1 covers 9 bases. The V segment lost 7 bases and the J segment 0 bases; nucleotides outside the gene matches: 4. This CDR3 is built from 15 residues. Looked up from germline, CDR1 is MDHEN and CDR2 is SYDVKM. The CDR3 DNA reads TGTGCCAGCAAGGGACAGGGAAGCTCTGGAAACACCATATATTTT. This gives the protein CASKGQGSSGNTIYF.

This chain connects TRBV5-1 to TRBJ2-4; no firm D call. Germline loops: CDR1 SGHRS, CDR2 YFSETQ. This CDR3 is built from 13 residues. V dropped 3 bases and J dropped 5 bases, with 9 bases sitting between them. CDR3 DNA sequence: TGCGCCAGCAGCTCTCTGCCAGAAAACATTCAGTACTTC. Amino acids: CASSSLPENIQYF.

The J gene is TRBJ2-7, the V gene TRBV27; a weak D match, TRBD2 (6 bases). The CDR3 spans 14 residues. Germline CDR1 reads MNHEY; CDR2 reads SMNVEV (reference sequence). The V end was cut by 8 bases, the J end by 4 bases, with 18 bases between. The CDR3 region is CASGRLVQNYEQYF. In DNA, the CDR3 is TGTGCCAGCGGGAGACTAGTCCAAAATTACGAGCAGTACTTC.

This clone was counted once. The chain uses TRBV3-1 (or the pseudogene TRBV3-2) and TRBJ2-7, with a tentative D call TRBD1 (6 bases). V was shortened by 2 bases and J by 6 bases, with 11 bases between the two germline ends. The germline gives CDR1 LGHDT, CDR2 YNNKEL (reference sequence). CDR3 length: 13 residues. The CDR3 sequence is CASSQMVGGEQYF. CDR3 DNA sequence: TGTGCCAGCAGCCAAATGGTAGGGGGCGAGCAGTACTTC.

The chain has TRBV28 and TRBJ1-2; D is unclear. Trimming removed 5 bases at V and 7 bases at J, with 20 bases between. CDR1 and CDR2 from the germline V gene are MDHEN and SYDVKM. The CDR3 loop spans 15 amino acids. The CDR3 DNA follows: TGTGCCAGCAGTCCCGTTTTTGGAGCCGGGAGTGGCTACACCTTC. Residues: CASSPVFGAGSGYTF.

This clone is classed as medium-sized (0.01 to 0.1%). This sequence joins TRBV19 and TRBJ1-2; 8 bases line up with TRBD1. There are 14 residues in the CDR3. V dropped 9 bases and J dropped 2; count of bases not matched to a gene: 8. CDR1 and CDR2 (germline): LNHDA, SQIVND (reference sequence). The CDR3 coding sequence is TGTGCCAGCACTACAGGGGGAATAAACTATGGCTACACCTTC. This sequence encodes CASTTGGINYGYTF.

The gene calls are TRBV5-1 and TRBJ1-1; D call uncertain. Germline V gene data show CDR1 as SGHRS and CDR2 as YFSETQ. The CDR3 contains 15 residues. The ends were cut back, 0 bases at V and 0 bases at J, with 9 bases in the middle. CDR3 sequence reads: CASSLVLDMNTEAFF. Here the CDR3 DNA reads TGCGCCAGCAGCTTGGTGTTAGACATGAACACTGAAGCTTTCTTT.